One T cell receptor beta chain is described in this entry. The sample originates from a study of blood T cell repertoires in COVID-19. The age range of participants was about 18 to 100 years, with residence in about two dozen US areas. The repertoire was sequenced with immunoSEQ multiplex PCR; TCRdb's copy has only in-frame clones and lacks some. The sample holds around 430,000 clones, around nine tenths seen once. The CDR3 has 13 amino acids. Germline CDR1 and CDR2: GTSNPN and SVGIG (reference sequence). The ends lost 4 bases at V and 3 bases at J; junction bases unmatched: 5. Specimen: PBMCs or T cells enriched from blood (not recorded which). The chain recombines TRBV30 with TRBJ2-7; the match to TRBD2 covers 8 bases. The receptor was isolated from a woman aged 45-65 years who had recovered from COVID-19. The CDR3 sequence: CAWKRGGHYEQYF. The CDR3 bases are TGTGCCTGGAAACGGGGGGGGCACTACGAGCAGTACTTC.